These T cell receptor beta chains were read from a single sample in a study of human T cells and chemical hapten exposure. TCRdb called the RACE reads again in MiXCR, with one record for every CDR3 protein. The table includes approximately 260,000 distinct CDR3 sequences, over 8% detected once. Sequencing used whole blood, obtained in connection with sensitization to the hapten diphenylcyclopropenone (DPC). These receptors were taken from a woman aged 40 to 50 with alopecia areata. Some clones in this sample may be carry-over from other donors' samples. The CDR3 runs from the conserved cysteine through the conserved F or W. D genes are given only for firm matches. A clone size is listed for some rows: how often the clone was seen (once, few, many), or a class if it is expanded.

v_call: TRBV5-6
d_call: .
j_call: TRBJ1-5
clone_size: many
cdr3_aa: CASSLAGNDQPQHF
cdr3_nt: TGTGCCAGCAGCTTGGCGGGGAACGACCAGCCCCAGCATTTT

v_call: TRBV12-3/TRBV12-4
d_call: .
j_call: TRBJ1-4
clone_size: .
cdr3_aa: CASSLVMEEKLFF
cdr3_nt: TGTGCCAGCAGTTTAGTCATGGAGGAAAAACTGTTTTTT

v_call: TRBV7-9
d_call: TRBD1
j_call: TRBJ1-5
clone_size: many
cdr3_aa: CASSPTGEHQPQHF
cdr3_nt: TGTGCCAGCAGCCCGACAGGGGAGCATCAGCCCCAGCATTTT

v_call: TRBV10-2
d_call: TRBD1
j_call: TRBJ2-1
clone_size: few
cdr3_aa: CASSPAEGGRGLNEQFF
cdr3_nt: TGCGCCAGCAGCCCCGCTGAAGGCGGCAGGGGGCTGAATGAGCAGTTCTTC

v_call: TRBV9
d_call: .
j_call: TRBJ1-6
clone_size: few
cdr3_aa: CASSVASSQNSPLHF
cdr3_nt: TGTGCCAGCAGCGTAGCCTCCTCCCAGAATTCACCCCTCCACTTT

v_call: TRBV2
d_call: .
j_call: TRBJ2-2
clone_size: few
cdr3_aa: CASGDGTTANTGELFF
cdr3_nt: TGTGCCAGCGGTGATGGGACAACCGCGAACACCGGGGAGCTGTTTTTT

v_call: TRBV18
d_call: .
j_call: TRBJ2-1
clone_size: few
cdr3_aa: CASSPVQEYNEQFF
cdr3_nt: TGTGCCAGCTCACCTGTACAGGAATACAATGAGCAGTTCTTC

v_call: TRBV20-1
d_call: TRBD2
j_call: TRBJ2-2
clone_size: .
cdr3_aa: CSARPGGITGELFF
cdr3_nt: TGCAGTGCTAGACCGGGGGGAATCACCGGGGAGCTGTTTTTT

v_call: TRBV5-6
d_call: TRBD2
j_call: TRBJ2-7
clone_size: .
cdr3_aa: CASSLSTSGSMNEQYF
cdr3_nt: TGTGCCAGCAGCTTGAGTACTAGCGGGAGTATGAACGAGCAGTACTTC

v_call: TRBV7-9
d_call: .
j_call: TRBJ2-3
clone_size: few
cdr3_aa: CASSLFRDTQYF
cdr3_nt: TGTGCCAGCAGCTTATTTAGAGATACGCAGTATTTT